The sequence of this T cell receptor (beta chain) was determined in a study of STAT3 mutations in large granular lymphocyte leukemia. Regarding the study as a whole: Some patients had persisting codominant clonotypes that could mask small clones. In about 30% of the 18 patients, new TCR clonotypes emerged after therapy. Every T-cell large granular lymphocyte leukemia patient had at least one immunodominant TCR beta clonotype.

The CDR3 runs 16 residues. Germline V gene data show CDR1 as KGHSH and CDR2 as LQKENI. V was shortened by 3 bases and J by 1 base, with 15 bases between the two germline ends. This clone was counted a single time. Its antigen is not identified. TCRbeta libraries averaged roughly 40,000 productive templates per sample. The assay was immunoSEQ multiplex PCR, and TCRdb's table has in-frame clones only and misses some. Of roughly 11,000 clones listed, 76% are singletons. This sequence originates from a man in his sixties with T-cell large granular lymphocyte leukemia. Some clones in this sample may be carry-over from other donors' samples. Sequencing input: peripheral blood mononuclear cells. The chain couples TRBV18 to TRBJ1-1; possibly TRBD1 for D (6 bases). Here the CDR3 reads CASSPGEGEPNTEAFF. The CDR3 DNA is TGTGCCAGCTCACCTGGGGAGGGGGAACCGAACACTGAAGCTTTCTTT.